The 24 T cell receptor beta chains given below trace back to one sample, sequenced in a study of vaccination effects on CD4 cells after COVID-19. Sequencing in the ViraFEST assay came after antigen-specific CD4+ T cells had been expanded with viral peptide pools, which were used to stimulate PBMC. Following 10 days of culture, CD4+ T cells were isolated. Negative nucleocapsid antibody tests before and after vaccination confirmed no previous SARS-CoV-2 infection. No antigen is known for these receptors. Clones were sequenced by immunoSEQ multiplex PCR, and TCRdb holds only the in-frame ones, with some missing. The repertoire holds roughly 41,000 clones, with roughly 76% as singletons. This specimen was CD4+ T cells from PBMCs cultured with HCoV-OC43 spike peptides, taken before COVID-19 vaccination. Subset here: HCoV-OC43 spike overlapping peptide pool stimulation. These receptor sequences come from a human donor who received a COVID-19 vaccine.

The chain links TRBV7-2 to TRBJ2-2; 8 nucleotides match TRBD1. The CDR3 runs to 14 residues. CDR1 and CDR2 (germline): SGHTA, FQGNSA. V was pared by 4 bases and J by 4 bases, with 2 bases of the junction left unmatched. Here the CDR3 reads CASSWTGFTGELFF. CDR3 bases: TGTGCCAGCAGCTGGACAGGGTTCACCGGGGAGCTGTTTTTT.

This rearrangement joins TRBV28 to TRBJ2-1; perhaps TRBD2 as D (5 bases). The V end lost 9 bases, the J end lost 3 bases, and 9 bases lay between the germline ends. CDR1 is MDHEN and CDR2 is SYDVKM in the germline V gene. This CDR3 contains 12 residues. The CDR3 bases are TGTGCCAGTCACGGGATCTACAATGAGCAGTTCTTC. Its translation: CASHGIYNEQFF.

CDR3 bases: TGTGCCAGCATGTTAGGGGGAGATACGCAGTATTTT. Protein product: CASMLGGDTQYF. The chain couples TRBV12-3 or TRBV12-4 to TRBJ2-3; possible D gene TRBD1, 6 bases. The CDR3 contains 12 residues. V lost 7 bases and J 5 bases, leaving 10 bases between the germline ends.

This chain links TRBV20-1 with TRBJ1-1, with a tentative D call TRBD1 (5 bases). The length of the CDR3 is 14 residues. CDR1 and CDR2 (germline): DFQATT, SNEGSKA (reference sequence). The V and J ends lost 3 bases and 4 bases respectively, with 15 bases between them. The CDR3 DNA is TGCAGTGCTAGTCTCTCTTCGGGGACCACTGAAGCTTTCTTT. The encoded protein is CSASLSSGTTEAFF.

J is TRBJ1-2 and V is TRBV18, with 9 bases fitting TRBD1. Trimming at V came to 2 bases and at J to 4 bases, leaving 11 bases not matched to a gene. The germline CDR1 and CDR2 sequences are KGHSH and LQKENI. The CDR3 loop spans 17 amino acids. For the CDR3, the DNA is TGTGCCAGCTCACCAACACACCCGGGACAGGGTACCTATGGCTACACCTTC. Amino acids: CASSPTHPGQGTYGYTF. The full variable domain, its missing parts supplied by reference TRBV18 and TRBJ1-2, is NAGVMQNPRHLVRRRGQEARLRCSPMKGHSHVYWYRQLPEEGLKFMVYLQKENIIDESGMPKERFSAEFPKEGPSILRIQQVVRGDSAAYFCASSPTHPGQGTYGYTFGSGTRLTVV.

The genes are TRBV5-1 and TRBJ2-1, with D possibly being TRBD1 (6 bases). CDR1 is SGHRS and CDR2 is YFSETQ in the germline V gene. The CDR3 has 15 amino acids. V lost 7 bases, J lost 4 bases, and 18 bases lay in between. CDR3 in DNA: TGCGCCAGCGCCTCAGGGGTTAATCTATACAATGAGCAGTTCTTC. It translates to CASASGVNLYNEQFF.

In DNA, the CDR3 is TGTGCCAGCAGCGCGAGCACCGGGGAGCTGTTTTTT. It translates to CASSASTGELFF. The chain employs TRBV9 and TRBJ2-2; D is unclear. The CDR3 spans 12 residues. Trimming took off 3 bases at V and 4 bases at J, with 4 bases between the two ends. From germline, CDR1 is SGDLS and CDR2 YYNGEE.

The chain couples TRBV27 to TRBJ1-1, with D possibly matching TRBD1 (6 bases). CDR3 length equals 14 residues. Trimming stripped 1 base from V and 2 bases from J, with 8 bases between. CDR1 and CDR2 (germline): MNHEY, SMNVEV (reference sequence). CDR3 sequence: CASSLYGTNTEAFF. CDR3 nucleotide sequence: TGTGCCAGCAGTTTATACGGGACAAACACTGAAGCTTTCTTT.

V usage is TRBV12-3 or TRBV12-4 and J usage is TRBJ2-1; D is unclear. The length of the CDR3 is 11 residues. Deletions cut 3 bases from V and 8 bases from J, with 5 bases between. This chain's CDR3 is CASSFGDEQFF. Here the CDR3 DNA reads TGTGCCAGCAGTTTTGGAGATGAGCAGTTCTTC.

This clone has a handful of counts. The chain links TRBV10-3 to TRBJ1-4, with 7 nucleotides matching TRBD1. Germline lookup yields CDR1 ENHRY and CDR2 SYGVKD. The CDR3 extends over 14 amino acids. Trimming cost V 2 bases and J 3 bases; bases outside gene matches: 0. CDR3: CAISETGANEKLFF. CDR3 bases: TGTGCCATCAGTGAGACAGGGGCTAATGAAAAACTGTTTTTT.

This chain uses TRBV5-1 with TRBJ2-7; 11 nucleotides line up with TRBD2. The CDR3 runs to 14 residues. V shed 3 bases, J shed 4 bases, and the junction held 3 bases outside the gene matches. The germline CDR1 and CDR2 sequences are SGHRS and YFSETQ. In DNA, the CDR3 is TGCGCCAGCAGCTCCGGGACTAGCGGTTACGAGCAGTACTTC. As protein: CASSSGTSGYEQYF.

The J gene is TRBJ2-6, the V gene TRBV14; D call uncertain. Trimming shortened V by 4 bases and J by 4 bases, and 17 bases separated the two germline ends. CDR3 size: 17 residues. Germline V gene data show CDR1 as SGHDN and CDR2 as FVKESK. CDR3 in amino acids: CASSPLGLRTGANVLTF. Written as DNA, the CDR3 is TGTGCCAGCAGCCCGCTTGGGTTGAGGACCGGGGCCAACGTCCTGACTTTC. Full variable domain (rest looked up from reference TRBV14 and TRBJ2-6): EAGVTQFPSHSVIEKGQTVTLRCDPISGHDNLYWYRRVMGKEIKFLLHFVKESKQDESGMPNNRFLAERTGGTYSTLKVQPAELEDSGVYFCASSPLGLRTGANVLTFGAGSRLTVL.

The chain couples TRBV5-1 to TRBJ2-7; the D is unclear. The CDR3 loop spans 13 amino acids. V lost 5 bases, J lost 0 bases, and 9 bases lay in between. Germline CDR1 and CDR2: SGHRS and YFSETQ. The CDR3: CASRSWSSYEQYF. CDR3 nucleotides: TGCGCCAGCAGATCGTGGAGCTCCTACGAGCAGTACTTC. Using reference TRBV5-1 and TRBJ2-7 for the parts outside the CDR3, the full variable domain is KAGVTQTPRYLIKTRGQQVTLSCSPISGHRSVSWYQQTPGQGLQFLFEYFSETQRNKGNFPGRFSGRQFSNSRSEMNVSTLELGDSALYLCASRSWSSYEQYFGPGTRLTVT.

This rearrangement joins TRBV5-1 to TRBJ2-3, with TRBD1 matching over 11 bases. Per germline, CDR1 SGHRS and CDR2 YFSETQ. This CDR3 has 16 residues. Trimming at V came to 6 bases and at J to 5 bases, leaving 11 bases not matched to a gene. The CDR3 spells CASTLSDRGLLDTQYF. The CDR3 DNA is TGCGCCAGCACCCTCTCGGACAGGGGGCTGCTAGATACGCAGTATTTT.

CDR3 DNA sequence: TGTGCCAGCAGCTCCCTACTAGCGGGAGGGCCGGCTGGGGCCAACGTCCTGACTTTC. Translated, it gives CASSSLLAGGPAGANVLTF. The J gene is TRBJ2-6, the V gene TRBV11-2, with 13 bases aligning to TRBD2. V dropped 4 bases and J dropped 2; count of bases not matched to a gene: 8. Per germline, CDR1 SGHAT and CDR2 FQNNGV. The CDR3 is made up of 19 amino acids.

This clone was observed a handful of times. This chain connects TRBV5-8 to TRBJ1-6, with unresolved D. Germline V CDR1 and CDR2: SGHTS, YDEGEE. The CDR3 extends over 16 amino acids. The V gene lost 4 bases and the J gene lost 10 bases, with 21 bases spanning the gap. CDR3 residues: CASSVGYSRATSPLHF. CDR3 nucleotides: TGTGCCAGCAGCGTGGGATATAGCCGGGCTACATCACCCCTCCACTTT. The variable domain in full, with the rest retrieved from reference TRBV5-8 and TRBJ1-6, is EAGVTQSPTHLIKTRGQQATLRCSPISGHTSVYWYQQALGLGLQFLLWYDEGEERNRGNFPPRFSGRQFPNYSSELNVNALELEDSALYLCASSVGYSRATSPLHFGNGTRLTVT.

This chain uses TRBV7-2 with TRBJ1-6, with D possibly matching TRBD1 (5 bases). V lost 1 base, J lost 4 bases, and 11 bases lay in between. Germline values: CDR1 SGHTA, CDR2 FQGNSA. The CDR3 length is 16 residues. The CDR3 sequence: CASSLVQGPYNSPLHF. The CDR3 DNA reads TGTGCCAGCAGCTTAGTCCAGGGTCCATATAATTCACCCCTCCACTTT.

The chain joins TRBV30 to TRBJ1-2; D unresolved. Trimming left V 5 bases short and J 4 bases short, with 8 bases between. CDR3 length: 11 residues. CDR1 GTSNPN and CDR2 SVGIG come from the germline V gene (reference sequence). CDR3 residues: CAWGGPYGYTF. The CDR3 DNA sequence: TGTGCCTGGGGAGGACCCTATGGCTACACCTTC.

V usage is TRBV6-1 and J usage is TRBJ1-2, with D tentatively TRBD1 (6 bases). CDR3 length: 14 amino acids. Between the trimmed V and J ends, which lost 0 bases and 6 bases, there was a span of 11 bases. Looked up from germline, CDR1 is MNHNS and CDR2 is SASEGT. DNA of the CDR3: TGTGCCAGCAGTGAAGCTGGGGGCGCGGATGGCTACACCTTC. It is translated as CASSEAGGADGYTF.

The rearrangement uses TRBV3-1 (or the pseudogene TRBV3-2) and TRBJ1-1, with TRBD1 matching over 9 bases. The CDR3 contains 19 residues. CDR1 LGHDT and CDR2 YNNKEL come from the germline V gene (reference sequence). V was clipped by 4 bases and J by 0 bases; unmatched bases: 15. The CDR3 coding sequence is TGTGCCAGCAGCCGTGGACAGGGGAGGGGCTCCCGTATGAACACTGAAGCTTTCTTT. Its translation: CASSRGQGRGSRMNTEAFF.

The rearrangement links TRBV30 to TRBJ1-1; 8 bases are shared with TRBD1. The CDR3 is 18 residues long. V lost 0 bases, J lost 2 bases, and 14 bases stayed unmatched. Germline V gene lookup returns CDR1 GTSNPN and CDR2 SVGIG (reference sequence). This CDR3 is CAWSVHPGQATPNTEAFF. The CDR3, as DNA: TGTGCCTGGAGTGTACACCCGGGACAGGCGACACCCAACACTGAAGCTTTCTTT.

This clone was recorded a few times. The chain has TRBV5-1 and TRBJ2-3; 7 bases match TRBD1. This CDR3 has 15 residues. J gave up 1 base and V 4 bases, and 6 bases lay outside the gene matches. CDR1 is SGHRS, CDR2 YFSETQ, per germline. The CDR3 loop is CASSVRGLGTDTQYF. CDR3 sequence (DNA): TGCGCCAGCAGCGTCAGGGGGTTAGGCACAGATACGCAGTATTTT.

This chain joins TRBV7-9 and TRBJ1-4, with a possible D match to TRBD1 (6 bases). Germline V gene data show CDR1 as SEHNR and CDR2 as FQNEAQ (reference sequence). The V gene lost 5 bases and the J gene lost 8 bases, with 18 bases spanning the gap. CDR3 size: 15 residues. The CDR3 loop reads CASSPEGGRGEKLFF. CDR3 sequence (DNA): TGTGCCAGCAGCCCGGAGGGGGGACGGGGCGAAAAACTGTTTTTT.

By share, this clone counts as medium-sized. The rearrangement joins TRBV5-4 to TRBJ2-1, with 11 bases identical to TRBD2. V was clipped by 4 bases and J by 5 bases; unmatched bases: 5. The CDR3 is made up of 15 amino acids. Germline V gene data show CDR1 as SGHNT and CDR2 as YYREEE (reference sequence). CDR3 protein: CASSLTSGGHNEQFF. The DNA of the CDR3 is TGTGCCAGCAGCCTTACTAGCGGGGGCCACAATGAGCAGTTCTTC.